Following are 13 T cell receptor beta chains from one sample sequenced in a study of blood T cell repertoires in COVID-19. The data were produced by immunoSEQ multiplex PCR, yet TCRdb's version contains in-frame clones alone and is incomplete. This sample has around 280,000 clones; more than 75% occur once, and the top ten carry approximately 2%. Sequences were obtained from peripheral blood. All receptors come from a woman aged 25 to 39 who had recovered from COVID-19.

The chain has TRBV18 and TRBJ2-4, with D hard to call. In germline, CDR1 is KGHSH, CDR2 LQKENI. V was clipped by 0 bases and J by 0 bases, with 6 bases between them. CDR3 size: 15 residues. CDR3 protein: CASSPPLLAKNIQYF. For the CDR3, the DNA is TGTGCCAGCTCACCACCCCTGTTAGCCAAAAACATTCAGTACTTC.

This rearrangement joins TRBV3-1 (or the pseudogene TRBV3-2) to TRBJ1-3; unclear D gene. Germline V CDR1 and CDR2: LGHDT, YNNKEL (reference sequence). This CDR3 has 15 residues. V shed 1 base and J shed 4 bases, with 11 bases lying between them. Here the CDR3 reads CASSQVRGLGNTIYF. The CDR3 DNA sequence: TGTGCCAGCAGCCAAGTGAGAGGTCTCGGAAACACCATATATTTT.

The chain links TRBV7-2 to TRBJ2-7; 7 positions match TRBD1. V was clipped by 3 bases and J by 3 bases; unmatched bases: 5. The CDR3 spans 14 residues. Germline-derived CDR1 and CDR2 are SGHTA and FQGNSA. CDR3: CASSFQGGHYEQYF. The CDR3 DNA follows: TGTGCCAGCAGCTTTCAAGGGGGCCACTACGAGCAGTACTTC. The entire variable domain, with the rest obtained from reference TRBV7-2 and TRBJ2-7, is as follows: GAGVSQSPSNKVTEKGKDVELRCDPISGHTALYWYRQSLGQGLEFLIYFQGNSAPDKSGLPSDRFSAERTGGSVSTLTIQRTQQEDSAVYLCASSFQGGHYEQYFGPGTRLTVT.

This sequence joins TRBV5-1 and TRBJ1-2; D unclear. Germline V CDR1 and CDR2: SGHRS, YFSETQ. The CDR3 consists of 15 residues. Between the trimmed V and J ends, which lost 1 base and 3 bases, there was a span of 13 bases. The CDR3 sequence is CASSLLVTKDYGYTF. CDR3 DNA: TGCGCCAGCAGCTTGTTGGTGACAAAGGACTATGGCTACACCTTC.

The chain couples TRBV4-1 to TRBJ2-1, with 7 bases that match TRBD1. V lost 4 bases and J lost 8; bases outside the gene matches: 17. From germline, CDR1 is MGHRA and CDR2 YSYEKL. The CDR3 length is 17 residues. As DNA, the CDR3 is TGCGCCAGCAGCCCGTTTCCCGGGACAGAGAGTAGGTATGAGCAGTTCTTC. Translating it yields CASSPFPGTESRYEQFF.

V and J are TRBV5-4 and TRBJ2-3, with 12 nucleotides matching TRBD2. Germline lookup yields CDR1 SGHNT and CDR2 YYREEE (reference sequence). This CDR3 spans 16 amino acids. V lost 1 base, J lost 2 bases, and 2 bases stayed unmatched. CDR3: CASSLPSGGDTDTQYF. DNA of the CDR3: TGTGCCAGCAGCTTGCCTAGCGGGGGGGACACAGATACGCAGTATTTT.

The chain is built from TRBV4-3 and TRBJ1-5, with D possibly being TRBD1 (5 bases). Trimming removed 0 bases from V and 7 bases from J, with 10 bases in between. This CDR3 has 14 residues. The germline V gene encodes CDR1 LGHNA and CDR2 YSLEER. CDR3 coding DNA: TGCGCCAGCAGCCAAGACCAGGGAAACCAGCCCCAGCATTTT. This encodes CASSQDQGNQPQHF.

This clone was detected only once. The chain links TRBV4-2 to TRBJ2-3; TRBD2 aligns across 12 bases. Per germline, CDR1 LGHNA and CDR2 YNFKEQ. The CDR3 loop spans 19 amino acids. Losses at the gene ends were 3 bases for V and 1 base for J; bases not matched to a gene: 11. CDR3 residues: CASSQATSGGRDGTDTQYF. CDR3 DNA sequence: TGTGCCAGCAGCCAGGCTACTAGCGGGGGGAGGGACGGCACAGATACGCAGTATTTT.

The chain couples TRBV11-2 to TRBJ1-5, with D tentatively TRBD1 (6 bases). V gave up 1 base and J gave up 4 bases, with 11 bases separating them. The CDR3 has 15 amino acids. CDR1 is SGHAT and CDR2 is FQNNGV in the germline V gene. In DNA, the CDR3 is TGTGCCAGCAGCTTAGGGGGACACCCTAATCAGCCCCAGCATTTT. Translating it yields CASSLGGHPNQPQHF.

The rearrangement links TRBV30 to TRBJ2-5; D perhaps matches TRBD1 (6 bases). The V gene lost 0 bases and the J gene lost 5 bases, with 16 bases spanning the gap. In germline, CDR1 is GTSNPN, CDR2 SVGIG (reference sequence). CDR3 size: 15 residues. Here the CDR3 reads CAWSVGTMIRETQYF. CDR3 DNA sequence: TGTGCCTGGAGTGTAGGGACAATGATCCGGGAGACCCAGTACTTC.

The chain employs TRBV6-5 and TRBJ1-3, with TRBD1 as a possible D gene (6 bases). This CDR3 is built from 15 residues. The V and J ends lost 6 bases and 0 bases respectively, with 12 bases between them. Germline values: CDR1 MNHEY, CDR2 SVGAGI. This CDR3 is CASRTYRASGNTIYF. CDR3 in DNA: TGTGCCAGCAGGACTTACAGGGCCTCTGGAAACACCATATATTTT.

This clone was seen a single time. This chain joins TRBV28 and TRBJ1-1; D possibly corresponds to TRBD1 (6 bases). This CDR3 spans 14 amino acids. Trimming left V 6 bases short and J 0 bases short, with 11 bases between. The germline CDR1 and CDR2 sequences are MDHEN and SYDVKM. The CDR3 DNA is TGTGCCAGCAGCCTGCGGACAGTGAACACTGAAGCTTTCTTT. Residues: CASSLRTVNTEAFF. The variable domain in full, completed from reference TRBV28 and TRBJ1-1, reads DVKVTQSSRYLVKRTGEKVFLECVQDMDHENMFWYRQDPGLGLRLIYFSYDVKMKEKGDIPEGYSVSREKKERFSLILESASTNQTSMYLCASSLRTVNTEAFFGQGTRLTVV.

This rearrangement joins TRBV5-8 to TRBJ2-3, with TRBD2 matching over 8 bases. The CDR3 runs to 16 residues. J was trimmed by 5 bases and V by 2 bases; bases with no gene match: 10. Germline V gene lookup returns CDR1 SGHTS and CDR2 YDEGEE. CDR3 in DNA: TGTGCCAGCAGCTTTCGGCGGGGGGCGGGGATAGATACGCAGTATTTT. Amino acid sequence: CASSFRRGAGIDTQYF.